These 25 T cell receptor beta chains were all obtained from the same sample, sequenced in a study of blood T cell repertoires in COVID-19. The repertoire was sequenced with immunoSEQ multiplex PCR; TCRdb's copy has only in-frame clones and lacks some. The data hold 150,000 to 200,000 clones, with roughly 89% observed a single time. Sample: peripheral blood. The source of these receptors is a woman aged 18 to 35 who had recovered from COVID-19.

This chain connects TRBV12-5 to TRBJ1-1; 7 bases agree with TRBD1. The germline V gene encodes CDR1 LGHNT and CDR2 FRNRAP. After removal of 1 base from V and 1 base from J, the junction contained 18 bases not matched to a gene. CDR3 length: 20 amino acids. CDR3 region: CASGLATSNPRDRQNTEAFF. In nucleotides, the CDR3 is TGTGCTAGTGGTTTGGCCACATCCAACCCCCGGGACAGACAGAACACTGAAGCTTTCTTT. Full variable domain (missing parts from reference TRBV12-5 and TRBJ1-1): DARVTQTPRHKVTEMGQEVTMRCQPILGHNTVFWYRQTMMQGLELLAYFRNRAPLDDSGMPKDRFSAEMPDATLATLKIQPSEPRDSAVYFCASGLATSNPRDRQNTEAFFGQGTRLTVV.

This rearrangement joins TRBV19 to TRBJ1-1, with D perhaps matching TRBD1 (5 bases). The CDR3 consists of 15 residues. Germline V gene lookup returns CDR1 LNHDA and CDR2 SQIVND (reference sequence). Deletions cut 1 base from V and 2 bases from J, with 11 bases between. The CDR3 nucleotides are TGTGCCAGTAGTATAGGGGCGCAGGGTAACACTGAAGCTTTCTTT. Amino acids: CASSIGAQGNTEAFF.

This rearrangement joins TRBV5-6 to TRBJ2-5, with 13 bases that match TRBD2. The CDR3 consists of 17 residues. J gave up 5 bases and V 4 bases, and 11 bases lay outside the gene matches. In germline, CDR1 is SGHDT, CDR2 YYEEEE. CDR3 sequence: CASSKLAGGKVGETQYF. CDR3 bases: TGTGCCAGCAGCAAACTAGCGGGAGGGAAGGTCGGCGAGACCCAGTACTTC.

J is TRBJ2-3 and V is TRBV10-3; the match to TRBD2 covers 14 bases. Germline values: CDR1 ENHRY, CDR2 SYGVKD. CDR3 length: 14 amino acids. The junction had 3 bases not matched to a gene; V was cut back by 8 bases and J by 5 bases. The CDR3 region is CAIRTSGGQDTQYF. CDR3 in DNA: TGTGCCATCCGGACTAGCGGGGGGCAAGATACGCAGTATTTT.

This sequence joins TRBV18 and TRBJ2-5; 7 bases align to TRBD2. The length of the CDR3 is 15 residues. V dropped 5 bases and J dropped 3; count of bases not matched to a gene: 9. Germline CDR1 reads KGHSH; CDR2 reads LQKENI. CDR3 amino acids: CASSALGLAEETQYF. DNA of the CDR3: TGTGCCAGCTCAGCCCTCGGGCTAGCGGAAGAGACCCAGTACTTC.

This sequence joins TRBV5-1 and TRBJ2-3, with TRBD2 identical over 12 bases. The CDR3 sequence is 16 residues long. The ends lost 3 bases at V and 2 bases at J; junction bases unmatched: 4. CDR1 is SGHRS and CDR2 is YFSETQ in the germline V gene. The CDR3 DNA is TGCGCCAGCAGCTCCGGACTAGCGGGGATCACAGATACGCAGTATTTT. Its protein product is CASSSGLAGITDTQYF.

The chain combines TRBV14 with TRBJ2-7; perhaps TRBD2 as D (5 bases). Germline CDR1 reads SGHDN; CDR2 reads FVKESK. V lost 4 bases and J lost 4, with 8 bases in between. This CDR3 is 12 amino acids long. The CDR3 loop is CASSPGFYEQYF. The CDR3 nucleotides read TGTGCCAGCAGCCCGGGATTTTACGAGCAGTACTTC.

The genes are TRBV10-2 and TRBJ2-3, with 13 bases identical to TRBD2. There are 18 residues in the CDR3. J lost 1 base, V lost 4 bases, and 8 bases had no gene match. Germline loops: CDR1 WSHSY, CDR2 SAAADI. CDR3 region: CASSGTSGRGLGTDTQYF. The CDR3 nucleotides read TGCGCCAGCAGTGGGACTAGCGGGAGAGGTCTGGGCACAGATACGCAGTATTTT.

The chain combines TRBV14 with TRBJ2-2; D perhaps matches TRBD1 (5 bases). V was pared by 4 bases and J by 4 bases, with 7 bases between. Germline V gene lookup returns CDR1 SGHDN and CDR2 FVKESK. The CDR3 runs 13 residues. The chain's CDR3 is CASSPQGTGELFF. DNA for the CDR3: TGTGCCAGCAGCCCCCAGGGCACCGGGGAGCTGTTTTTT.

The chain uses TRBV30 and TRBJ2-1, with 16 bases lining up with TRBD2. CDR1 is GTSNPN, CDR2 SVGIG, per germline (reference sequence). The CDR3 has 14 residues. V shed 5 bases and J 7 bases; nucleotides not matched to a gene: 2. The CDR3 sequence is CAWRGLAGGNEQFF. CDR3 nucleotide sequence: TGTGCCTGGCGGGGACTAGCGGGAGGGAATGAGCAGTTCTTC.

V is TRBV9 and J is TRBJ2-3; 7 bases are a match to TRBD2. This CDR3 comprises 13 residues. From germline, CDR1 is SGDLS and CDR2 YYNGEE. The V and J ends lost 6 bases and 4 bases, in that order; junction bases with no gene match: 5. The DNA for the CDR3 is TGTGCCAGCAACGGGGGGAGAGCAGATACGCAGTATTTT. Amino acid sequence: CASNGGRADTQYF.

V is TRBV5-1 and J is TRBJ1-2; TRBD1 agrees at 8 bases. Germline loops: CDR1 SGHRS, CDR2 YFSETQ. J was trimmed by 3 bases and V by 2 bases; bases with no gene match: 6. The CDR3 contains 15 residues. Written as DNA, the CDR3 is TGCGCCAGCAGCTTCTCAGGGGGCGCGGACTATGGCTACACCTTC. Amino acid sequence: CASSFSGGADYGYTF.

This chain uses TRBV7-9 with TRBJ1-2; 8 bases match TRBD1. This CDR3 region has 15 residues. Germline V CDR1 and CDR2: SEHNR, FQNEAQ (reference sequence). J was trimmed by 2 bases and V by 5 bases; bases with no gene match: 7. CDR3 residues: CASSVLGTGNYGYTF. CDR3 in DNA: TGTGCCAGCAGCGTATTGGGGACAGGAAACTATGGCTACACCTTC.

The chain links TRBV5-4 to TRBJ2-5; TRBD2 aligns across 9 bases. V dropped 0 bases and J dropped 5; count of bases not matched to a gene: 5. The CDR3 sequence is 15 residues long. Germline CDR1 is SGHNT and CDR2 is YYREEE (reference sequence). The CDR3 reads CASSLEASGVETQYF. DNA of the CDR3: TGTGCCAGCAGCTTGGAGGCTAGCGGGGTGGAGACCCAGTACTTC.

The chain uses TRBV7-2 and TRBJ2-5; 7 bases fit TRBD2. The CDR3 is made up of 17 amino acids. Trimming at V came to 1 base and at J to 5 bases, leaving 13 bases not matched to a gene. CDR1 is SGHTA and CDR2 is FQGNSA in the germline V gene. The CDR3 nucleotides read TGTGCCAGCAGCTTAGGGGGCGTGTCCAGCGGGAAGGAGACCCAGTACTTC. Translation: CASSLGGVSSGKETQYF.

The J gene is TRBJ2-4, the V gene TRBV24-1, with D tentatively TRBD1 (6 bases). CDR1 is KGHDR and CDR2 is SFDVKD in the germline V gene. V shed 4 bases and J shed 6 bases, with 9 bases lying between them. This CDR3 region has 13 residues. The CDR3 bases are TGTGCCACCAGTGACCCGGACAGAAACATTCAGTACTTC. It specifies CATSDPDRNIQYF.

For the CDR3, the DNA is TGTGCCAGCAGTCACCGGACAGGGGCAAGCAATCAGCCCCAGCATTTT. Translating it yields CASSHRTGASNQPQHF. This chain uses TRBV27 with TRBJ1-5; 9 bases match TRBD1. From germline, CDR1 is MNHEY and CDR2 SMNVEV (reference sequence). V lost 5 bases and J lost 1; bases outside the gene matches: 6. The CDR3 is 16 amino acids.

This clone was seen more than once but under ten times. The gene calls are TRBV3-1 (or the pseudogene TRBV3-2) and TRBJ2-7; tentatively, D is TRBD1 (6 bases). CDR1 and CDR2 (germline): LGHDT, YNNKEL (reference sequence). The germline V and J ends were trimmed by 4 bases and 2 bases, with 18 bases remaining between them. CDR3 size: 16 residues. The CDR3 DNA reads as TGTGCCAGCAGCCTCGCAGACCAGGGGTCTCCCTACGAGCAGTACGTC. Its protein product is CASSLADQGSPYEQYV.

This chain links TRBV7-2 with TRBJ1-5; D is possibly TRBD1 (6 bases). Germline V gene sequence: CDR1 SGHTA, CDR2 FQGNSA. CDR3 length: 15 residues. The V and J ends lost 5 bases and 6 bases respectively, with 17 bases between them. In DNA, the CDR3 is TGTGCCAGCAGCACTACGACAGGTCGGGGTCAGCCCCAGCATTTT. This gives the protein CASSTTTGRGQPQHF.

The CDR3 nucleotides are TGCGCCAGCAGCTTTGACAGCTATGGCTACACCTTC. The encoded protein is CASSFDSYGYTF. The chain links TRBV5-1 to TRBJ1-2; weak D call: TRBD1 (5 bases). Germline lookup yields CDR1 SGHRS and CDR2 YFSETQ. Deletions cut 2 bases from V and 4 bases from J, with 6 bases between. This CDR3 is built from 12 residues.

This chain uses TRBV7-9 with TRBJ2-3; D gene ambiguous. V was cut by 5 bases and J by 6 bases, with 12 bases left in between. The CDR3 is 13 residues long. The germline V gene has CDR1 SEHNR and CDR2 FQNEAQ (reference sequence). The CDR3 sequence is CASSPAGWDTQYF. The CDR3 region has the DNA TGTGCCAGCAGCCCGGCAGGTTGGGATACGCAGTATTTT.

V and J are TRBV3-1 (or the pseudogene TRBV3-2) and TRBJ1-5; TRBD1 is a possible D gene (6 bases). The length of the CDR3 is 15 residues. Germline CDR1 reads LGHDT; CDR2 reads YNNKEL (reference sequence). V dropped 0 bases and J dropped 4 bases, with 10 bases sitting between them. In DNA form, the CDR3 reads TGTGCCAGCAGCCAAGACGGGACACCTAATCAGCCCCAGCATTTT. Amino acid sequence: CASSQDGTPNQPQHF.

The rearrangement uses TRBV30 and TRBJ1-5; D gene ambiguous. Germline V lookup: CDR1 GTSNPN, CDR2 SVGIG (reference sequence). Trimming took off 3 bases at V and 2 bases at J, with 5 bases between the two ends. The CDR3 consists of 12 residues. CDR3 sequence: CAWSPGNQPQHF. CDR3 DNA: TGTGCCTGGAGCCCGGGCAATCAGCCCCAGCATTTT.

This sequence joins TRBV7-9 and TRBJ2-3; 8 bases fit TRBD2. Germline CDR1 reads SEHNR; CDR2 reads FQNEAQ (reference sequence). Trimming cost V 3 bases and J 3 bases; bases outside gene matches: 5. The length of the CDR3 is 15 residues. DNA of the CDR3: TGTGCCAGCAGCTTCCGAGCGGGGGAGACAGATACGCAGTATTTT. Amino acid sequence: CASSFRAGETDTQYF.

This clone occurred once. This chain connects TRBV6-2 or TRBV6-3 to TRBJ2-1, with 8 bases aligning to TRBD1. J was trimmed by 8 bases and V by 0 bases; bases with no gene match: 9. Germline CDR1 MNHEY, CDR2 SVGEGT. The CDR3 has 16 amino acids. CDR3 coding DNA: TGTGCCAGCAGTTACTCGTTAGGACAGGGTGGGGATGAGCAGTTCTTC. Protein product: CASSYSLGQGGDEQFF.